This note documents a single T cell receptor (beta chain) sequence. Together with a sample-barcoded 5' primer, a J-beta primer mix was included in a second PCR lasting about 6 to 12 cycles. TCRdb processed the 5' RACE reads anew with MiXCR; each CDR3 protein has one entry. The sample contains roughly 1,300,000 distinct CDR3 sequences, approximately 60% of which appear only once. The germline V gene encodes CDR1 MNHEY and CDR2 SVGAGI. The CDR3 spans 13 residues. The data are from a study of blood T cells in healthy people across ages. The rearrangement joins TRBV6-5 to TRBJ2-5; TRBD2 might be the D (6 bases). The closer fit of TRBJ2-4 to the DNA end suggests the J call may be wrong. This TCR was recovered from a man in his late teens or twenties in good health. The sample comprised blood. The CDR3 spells CASGRTAEDIQYF. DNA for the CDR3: TGTGCCAGCGGGAGGACTGCGGAGGACATTCAGTACTTC.